This TCR beta chain appears in the sequencing data of a study of cytomegalovirus exposure and HLA in healthy donors. The PCR ran on 60 Vbeta and 13 Jbeta primers. Sequencing was performed with immunoSEQ multiplex PCR; in TCRdb, only in-frame clones are kept and a portion is missing. Of around 130,000 clones in the sample, around 65% were seen once. This CDR3 comprises 16 residues. The germline CDR1 and CDR2 sequences are MDHEN and SYDVKM. Trimming pared 4 bases from V and 0 bases from J, leaving 10 bases between. The chain combines TRBV28 with TRBJ1-6; no firm D call. The sequencing sample was made of PBMCs. The source of this sequence is a male donor in good health and CMV-seronegative. The CDR3 sequence is CASSSPAGSYNSPLHF. In nucleotides, the CDR3 is TGTGCCAGCAGTTCCCCGGCAGGCTCCTATAATTCACCCCTCCACTTT. The full variable domain, completed using reference TRBV28 and TRBJ1-6, is DVKVTQSSRYLVKRTGEKVFLECVQDMDHENMFWYRQDPGLGLRLIYFSYDVKMKEKGDIPEGYSVSREKKERFSLILESASTNQTSMYLCASSSPAGSYNSPLHFGNGTRLTVT.